This is a list of T cell receptor beta chains from one sample in a study of regulatory T cells in long-lasting Graves disease. TCRdb itself ran the multiplex PCR reads through MiXCR, one entry per CDR3 protein. This sample carries approximately 210,000 distinct CDR3 sequences, 15% to 20% of them seen once, and the ten largest clones take approximately 20%. The specimen was peripheral blood mononuclear cells (PBMCs), collected at new diagnosis, from a patient treated with antithyroid drugs. These receptors were taken from a female donor with Graves disease. Each CDR3 is given with its conserved first and last residue. The order of the fields is D gene, clone size, J gene, V gene, CDR3 protein, CDR3 DNA. A D gene is named only where the DNA matches it firmly. Clone size is stated in some rows and not others, as once, few, many or a class when expanded.

TRBD1,many,TRBJ1-2,TRBV30,CAWRRDSGNGYTF,TGTGCCTGGAGACGGGACAGTGGAAATGGCTACACCTTC
TRBD2,few,TRBJ2-7,TRBV20-1,CSARGSLAELAGNEQYF,TGCAGTGCTAGAGGTTCACTAGCGGAACTAGCGGGAAACGAGCAGTACTTC
.,many,TRBJ1-2,TRBV29-1,CSVEDGSLDGYTF,TGCAGCGTTGAAGATGGGTCCTTGGATGGCTACACCTTC
TRBD1,many,TRBJ1-1,TRBV7-3,CASSRQGNTEAFF,TGTGCCAGCAGCCGACAGGGGAACACTGAAGCTTTCTTT
.,many,TRBJ2-1,TRBV28,CASSSGGPYNEQFF,TGTGCCAGCAGTTCCGGCGGGCCATACAATGAGCAGTTCTTC
.,many,TRBJ1-1,TRBV6-5,CASSYSKRMNTEAFF,TGTGCCAGCAGTTACTCGAAACGGATGAACACTGAAGCTTTCTTT
TRBD2,many,TRBJ2-7,TRBV7-6,CASSLQRDSYEQYF,TGTGCCAGCAGCTTGCAGCGGGACTCCTACGAGCAGTACTTC
TRBD2,few,TRBJ2-1,TRBV13,CASSPLAGASSYNEQFF,TGTGCCAGCAGCCCGTTAGCGGGGGCCAGCTCCTACAATGAGCAGTTCTTC
TRBD1,many,TRBJ2-1,TRBV10-3,CAIRGTGGNNEQFF,TGTGCCATCCGGGGGACAGGGGGCAACAATGAGCAGTTCTTC
TRBD1,.,TRBJ1-1,TRBV6-5,CASSYHLQGYDEAFF,TGTGCCAGCAGTTACCACTTACAGGGGTATGACGAAGCTTTCTTT
TRBD2,few,TRBJ2-3,TRBV9,CASSVEGTSGRALGQADTQYF,TGTGCCAGCAGCGTAGAGGGGACTAGCGGGAGGGCCCTAGGGCAGGCAGATACGCAGTATTTT
.,.,TRBJ1-1,TRBV20-1,CSAKDMPNTEAFF,TGCAGTGCTAAGGACATGCCGAACACTGAAGCTTTCTTT
TRBD1,many,TRBJ1-6,TRBV28,CASRIQGDRSPLHF,TGTGCCAGCAGGATCCAGGGGGATAGGTCACCCCTCCACTTT
.,many,TRBJ1-1,TRBV2,CASSEQEDKAFF,TGTGCCAGCAGTGAACAGGAAGATAAAGCTTTCTTT
.,many,TRBJ1-2,TRBV2,CASRTGTSNYGYTF,TGTGCCAGCAGAACCGGGACATCTAACTATGGCTACACCTTC
TRBD2,.,TRBJ2-5,TRBV2,CASKLAGGFGETQYF,TGTGCCAGCAAGCTAGCGGGAGGGTTCGGAGAGACCCAGTACTTC
.,many,TRBJ1-2,TRBV2,CASNAGGRGTF,TGTGCCAGCAATGCCGGGGGGCGCGGTACCTTC
.,many,TRBJ2-7,TRBV7-2,CASSLAPFPTSYEQYF,TGTGCCAGCAGCTTGGCTCCATTCCCCACCTCCTACGAGCAGTACTTC
.,many,TRBJ2-3,TRBV19,CASSKDSVRSTDTQYF,TGTGCCAGTAGTAAGGACAGTGTCCGTAGCACAGATACGCAGTATTTT
.,few,TRBJ1-2,TRBV30,CAWSVGRSYGYTF,TGTGCCTGGAGTGTCGGTCGGAGCTATGGCTACACCTTC
.,.,TRBJ1-3,TRBV11-2,CASSLISFSGNTIYF,TGTGCCAGCAGCTTAATCAGTTTCTCTGGAAACACCATATATTTT
.,.,TRBJ2-2,TRBV19,CASSTDHTGELFF,TGTGCCAGTAGTACGGACCACACCGGGGAGCTGTTTTTT
TRBD2,many,TRBJ2-1,TRBV2,CASRRLAGKGDEQFF,TGTGCCAGCAGAAGACTAGCGGGTAAGGGTGATGAGCAGTTCTTC
TRBD2,.,TRBJ2-2,TRBV9,CASSVEGTSGRARNTGELFF,TGTGCCAGCAGCGTAGAGGGGACTAGCGGGAGGGCCAGGAACACCGGGGAGCTGTTTTTT
.,.,TRBJ1-1,TRBV4-3,CASSQEDLTDTMNTEAFF,TGCGCCAGCAGCCAAGAAGACCTGACAGATACAATGAACACTGAAGCTTTCTTT
.,few,TRBJ1-5,TRBV6-2/TRBV6-3,CASREFWGPNQPQHF,TGTGCCAGCAGGGAATTTTGGGGGCCCAATCAGCCCCAGCATTTT
TRBD2,many,TRBJ2-7,TRBV10-3,CAISEKGREYEQYF,TGTGCCATCAGTGAGAAGGGGAGGGAATACGAGCAGTACTTC
.,many,TRBJ1-4,TRBV27,CASSIGLGEKLFF,TGTGCCAGCAGTATTGGCCTAGGAGAAAAACTGTTTTTT
.,.,TRBJ2-1,TRBV4-2,CASSQGGTPNSNEQFF,TGTGCCAGCAGCCAAGGAGGGACTCCCAACTCCAATGAGCAGTTCTTC
.,many,TRBJ2-1,TRBV20-1,CSARDLGQNYNEQFF,TGCAGTGCTAGAGATCTTGGACAGAACTACAATGAGCAGTTCTTC
.,many,TRBJ2-3,TRBV6-1,CASSLPTDTQYF,TGTGCCAGCAGTTTACCCACAGATACGCAGTATTTT
TRBD1,many,TRBJ1-1,TRBV20-1,CSARTGTIVMNTEAFF,TGCAGTGCCCGGACAGGGACTATAGTAATGAACACTGAAGCTTTCTTT
TRBD2,few,TRBJ2-3,TRBV7-2,CASSLAGRGDTQYF,TGTGCCAGCAGCTTAGCGGGGAGGGGAGATACGCAGTATTTT
.,.,TRBJ2-1,TRBV19,CATGLASSYNEQFF,TGTGCCACCGGGCTAGCGAGCTCCTACAATGAGCAGTTCTTC
TRBD2,once,TRBJ2-1,TRBV11-3,CASSLDFSGREQFF,TGTGCCAGCAGCTTAGATTTTAGCGGGAGGGAGCAGTTCTTC
.,.,TRBJ1-1,TRBV20-1,CSARDLGFRWTEAFF,TGCAGTGCTAGAGATCTTGGGTTTCGGTGGACTGAAGCTTTCTTT
TRBD2,.,TRBJ2-1,TRBV5-1,CASSLPRTSGTGHGNEQFF,TGCGCCAGCAGCTTGCCCCGGACTAGCGGGACAGGGCATGGCAATGAGCAGTTCTTC
.,few,TRBJ2-1,TRBV7-2,CASSATLDEQFF,TGTGCCAGCAGCGCCACCCTAGATGAGCAGTTCTTC
TRBD1,few,TRBJ1-5,TRBV27,CASSFQGQGYQPQHF,TGTGCCAGCAGTTTCCAAGGACAGGGTTATCAGCCCCAGCATTTT
TRBD1,many,TRBJ1-4,TRBV15,CATSSPDRDEKLFF,TGTGCCACCAGTAGCCCGGACAGGGATGAAAAACTGTTTTTT
.,many,TRBJ2-1,TRBV6-4,CASSLVAGATNSYNEQFF,TGTGCCAGCAGTTTGGTGGCAGGGGCGACTAACTCCTACAATGAGCAGTTCTTC
TRBD1,many,TRBJ2-2,TRBV5-1,CASSDWDRGIAGELFF,TGCGCCAGCAGCGATTGGGACAGGGGGATCGCCGGGGAGCTGTTTTTT
.,.,TRBJ2-3,TRBV7-3,CASSGRTTDTQYF,TGTGCCAGCAGCGGAAGGACCACAGATACGCAGTATTTT
TRBD2,many,TRBJ2-3,TRBV27,CASSLQGLAYSTDTQYF,TGTGCCAGCAGTTTGCAGGGACTAGCGTATAGCACAGATACGCAGTATTTT
TRBD1,many,TRBJ2-1,TRBV4-3,CASSQGRQGAYNEQFF,TGCGCCAGCAGCCAAGGGCGGCAGGGGGCCTACAATGAGCAGTTCTTC
.,.,TRBJ2-5,TRBV5-6,CASSFGSLTQGTQYF,TGTGCCAGCAGCTTCGGGAGCCTTACTCAAGGGACCCAGTACTTC
TRBD1,many,TRBJ1-1,TRBV28,CASRQQGQSLAFF,TGTGCCAGCAGACAACAGGGGCAGAGTCTAGCTTTCTTT
.,many,TRBJ1-2,TRBV20-1,CSASQESLNGYTF,TGCAGTGCTAGCCAAGAGTCCTTAAATGGCTACACCTTC
TRBD1,many,TRBJ2-7,TRBV6-2/TRBV6-3,CASSYPFGTGTSEQYF,TGTGCCAGCAGTTACCCTTTCGGGACAGGGACATCCGAGCAGTACTTC
.,.,TRBJ2-5,TRBV11-2,CASSSGGREPRETQYF,TGTGCCAGCAGCTCCGGAGGACGGGAGCCCCGAGAGACCCAGTACTTC
.,.,TRBJ2-1,TRBV5-1,CASSLGVGDKGNYEQFF,TGCGCCAGCAGCTTGGGGGTAGGGGACAAGGGTAACTATGAGCAGTTCTTC
TRBD1,.,TRBJ2-5,TRBV24-1,CATSDPGQGRQETQYF,TGTGCCACCAGTGACCCCGGACAGGGGCGTCAAGAGACCCAGTACTTC
TRBD2,many,TRBJ2-7,TRBV7-2,CASSLIAGGLNEQYF,TGTGCCAGCAGCTTGATAGCGGGAGGTTTGAACGAGCAGTACTTC
TRBD2,many,TRBJ2-7,TRBV3-1,CASSQDGASGYEQYF,TGTGCCAGCAGCCAAGATGGTGCTAGCGGTTACGAGCAGTACTTC
.,.,TRBJ1-6,TRBV12-3/TRBV12-4,CASSLGAGLNSPLHF,TGTGCCAGCAGTTTAGGGGCAGGCCTTAATTCACCCCTCCACTTT
.,many,TRBJ2-3,TRBV29-1,CSVELAPDTQYF,TGCAGCGTTGAATTAGCCCCAGATACGCAGTATTTT
.,many,TRBJ1-2,TRBV20-1,CSARTENYGYTF,TGCAGTGCTAGAACGGAGAACTATGGCTACACCTTC
.,many,TRBJ2-2,TRBV2,CASSANGQSGELFF,TGTGCCAGCAGTGCTAACGGGCAATCCGGGGAGCTGTTTTTT